This T cell receptor (beta chain) appears in the sequencing data of a study of early T cells in non-severe SARS-CoV-2 infection (dated by TCRdb to the early 2020s). Study-wide context: Because TCR sequencing was done on bulk RNA from unsorted whole blood, the alpha and beta chains could not be paired.

The germline V gene gives CDR1 as MGHDK and CDR2 as SYGVNS. The CDR3 sequence holds 12 residues, the cysteine and phenylalanine included. The retained sequence is limited to the CDR3, 36 bases, with the frame set at the first base. V sheds 8 bases and J sheds 5 bases, leaving 12 bases between their ends. This clonotype has more than one count but fewer than ten. Its antigen target is currently unknown. The record has no base qualities; no much larger clone is one base away. This was a case-control study nested in a cohort of healthcare workers in London, UK, who had nasopharyngeal swab PCR tests and blood samples taken every week. Healthcare workers were enrolled in the week of the UK lockdown, from 23 to 31 March 2020, and were followed every week for up to roughly 16 weeks. Results the study describes overall, beyond this receptor: VDJdb matching was skewed toward anti-spike CD8 responses, so virus-specific expansions were likely underestimated and private and CD4 specificities were missed.

Receptor amplification or capture employed 5' RACE. This sample was sequenced with a NextSeq 500. In the TCR library protocol, unique molecular identifiers were attached to individual cDNA molecules to correct for PCR bias and sequencing error. Both TCR alpha and beta chains were sequenced, and tight co-correlation was observed between alpha and beta sequence abundances in each sample. Per the original workflow: Decombinator V4 was used to annotate the V gene, J gene and CDR3 of the TCR sequences. Expanded TCRs were defined as changing significantly between any two time points under a Poisson model with p below 0.0001. TCR abundances were normalised to the total number of TCRs sequenced in each sample and reported as counts per million. MAIT TCRs were defined by TRAV1-2 paired with TRAJ12, TRAJ20 or TRAJ33, and iNKT TCRs by TRAV10 paired with TRAJ18. A search of VDJdb, accessed on 1 November 2021, was run for TCRs annotated to CMV, EBV and SARS-CoV-2, with TCRs annotated for multiple antigens excluded. Using fastp at Q25 and MiXCR, TCRdb reprocessed the public reads and kept productive beta chains. Entries are consolidated by CDR3 protein sequence, retaining the most common genes and DNA. Clone size and V and J calls follow TCRdb, not the original study. Within this sample are under 35,000 distinct CDR3 sequences, with under 7% of them counted one time only. The leading ten clones occupy about a fifth of the sample.

Here the chain combines TRBV25-1 and TRBJ1-1; tentative D gene TRBD1, with 5 bases matching. Sequenced material: whole blood. The sequence was collected from an adult who was a healthcare worker with PCR-confirmed SARS-CoV-2 infection or an uninfected control (not recorded which). The base sequence is TGTGCCAGCGGGACTGGGACGACTGAAGCTTTCTTT. Its protein product is CASGTGTTEAFF.